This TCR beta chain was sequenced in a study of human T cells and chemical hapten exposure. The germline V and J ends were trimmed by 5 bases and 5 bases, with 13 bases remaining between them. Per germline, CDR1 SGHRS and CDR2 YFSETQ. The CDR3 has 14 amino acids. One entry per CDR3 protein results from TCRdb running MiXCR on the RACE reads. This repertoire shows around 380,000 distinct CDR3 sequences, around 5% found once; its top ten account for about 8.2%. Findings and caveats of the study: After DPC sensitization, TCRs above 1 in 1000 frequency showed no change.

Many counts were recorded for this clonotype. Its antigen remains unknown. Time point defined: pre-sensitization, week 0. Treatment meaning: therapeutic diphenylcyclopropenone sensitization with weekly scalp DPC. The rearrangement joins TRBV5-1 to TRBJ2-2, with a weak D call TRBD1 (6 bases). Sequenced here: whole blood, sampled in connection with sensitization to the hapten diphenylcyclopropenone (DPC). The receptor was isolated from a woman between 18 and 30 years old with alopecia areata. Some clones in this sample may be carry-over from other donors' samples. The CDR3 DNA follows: TGCGCCAGCAGTTCAGGACAGTCGACCGGGGAGCTGTTTTTT. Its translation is CASSSGQSTGELFF.